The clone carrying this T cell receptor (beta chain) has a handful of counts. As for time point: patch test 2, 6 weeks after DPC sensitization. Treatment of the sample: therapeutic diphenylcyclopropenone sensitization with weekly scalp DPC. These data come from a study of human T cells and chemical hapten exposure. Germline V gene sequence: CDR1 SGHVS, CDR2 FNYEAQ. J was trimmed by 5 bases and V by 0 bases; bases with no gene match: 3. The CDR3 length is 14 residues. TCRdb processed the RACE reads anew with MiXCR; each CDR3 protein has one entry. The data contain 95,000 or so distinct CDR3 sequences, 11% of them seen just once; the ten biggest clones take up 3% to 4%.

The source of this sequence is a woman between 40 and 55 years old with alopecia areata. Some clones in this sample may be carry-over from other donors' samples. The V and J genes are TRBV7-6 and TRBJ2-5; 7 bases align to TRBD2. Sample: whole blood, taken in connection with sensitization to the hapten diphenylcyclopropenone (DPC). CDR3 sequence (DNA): TGTGCCAGCAGCTTAGCGGGAGGGCCTGAGACCCAGTACTTC. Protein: CASSLAGGPETQYF.